This T cell receptor beta chain was recorded in a study of CD8 T cells in Susac syndrome. Study-level background: Active disease was present in roughly 6 of the sequenced Susac syndrome patients, and remission in eight or nine.

The CDR3 has 13 amino acids. The germline CDR1 and CDR2 sequences are SNHLY and FYNNEI. V dropped 9 bases and J dropped 2; count of bases not matched to a gene: 6. The authors reverse transcribed roughly 0.45 to 1 ug RNA with random hexamers. Via MiXCR, TCRdb re-called the immunoSEQ multiplex PCR reads, giving one row per CDR3 protein. The sample yields about 94,000 distinct CDR3 sequences, about 95% seen once. This TCR derives from a human donor with Susac syndrome. The chain joins TRBV2 to TRBJ1-1; TRBD1 matches 7 bases. Input material: CD4+ T cells from PBMCs. The CDR3 reads CASTGDSNTEAFF. The CDR3 DNA reads TGTGCCAGTACAGGGGACTCAAACACTGAAGCTTTCTTT.